The sequence of this TCR beta chain was determined in a study of human T cells and chemical hapten exposure. MiXCR, applied by TCRdb to the RACE reads, yields one record per CDR3 protein. Of tens of thousands of distinct CDR3 sequences in the sample, approximately 13% were seen once. Stated time point: pre-sensitization, week 0. The treatment is: therapeutic diphenylcyclopropenone sensitization with weekly scalp DPC. Per the germline V gene, CDR1 is DFQATT and CDR2 is SNEGSKA (reference sequence). Trimming at V came to 5 bases and at J to 0 bases, leaving 12 bases not matched to a gene. The CDR3 is made up of 17 amino acids. This clonotype appeared a few times.

The material was whole blood, obtained in connection with sensitization to the hapten diphenylcyclopropenone (DPC). The sequence derives from a woman in her 30s with alopecia areata. Some clones in this sample may be carry-over from other donors' samples. This chain joins TRBV20-1 and TRBJ2-3; the match to TRBD2 covers 9 bases. The CDR3 region is CSAASPGLAGSTDTQYF. In DNA form, the CDR3 reads TGCAGTGCTGCTTCCCCCGGGCTAGCGGGGAGCACAGATACGCAGTATTTT.